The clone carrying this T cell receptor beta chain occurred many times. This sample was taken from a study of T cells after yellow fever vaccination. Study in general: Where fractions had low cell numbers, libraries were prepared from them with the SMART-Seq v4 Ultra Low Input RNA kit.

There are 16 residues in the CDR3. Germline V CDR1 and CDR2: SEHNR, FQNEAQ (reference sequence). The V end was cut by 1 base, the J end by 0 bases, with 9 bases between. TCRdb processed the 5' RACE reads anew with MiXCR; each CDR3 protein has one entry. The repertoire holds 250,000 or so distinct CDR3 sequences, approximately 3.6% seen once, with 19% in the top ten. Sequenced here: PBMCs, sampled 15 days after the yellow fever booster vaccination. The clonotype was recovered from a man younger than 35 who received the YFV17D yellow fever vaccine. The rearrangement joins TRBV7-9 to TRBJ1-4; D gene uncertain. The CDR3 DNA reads TGTGCCAGCAGCTTAGGAAGGAGGGCAACTAATGAAAAACTGTTTTTT. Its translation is CASSLGRRATNEKLFF.